This T cell receptor beta chain was recovered during a study of blood T cell repertoires in COVID-19. Across the whole study: T cells, B-cell-depleted T cells, or PBMCs supplied cDNA or gDNA.

V was cut by 5 bases and J by 6 bases, with 20 bases left in between. From germline, CDR1 is SGHAT and CDR2 FQNNGV. This CDR3 is built from 16 residues. As handled by the study authors: Reference gene primers were amplified, and this amplification served to estimate nucleated cell counts. The protocol was immunoSEQ multiplex PCR, while the TCRdb copy is restricted to in-frame clones and leaves out a portion. D and trimming were read from the DNA, whereas the V and J calls and clone size are those reported in that table. Among under 150,000 clones listed, about 92% were seen once. The source is a man aged 55 to 70 with COVID-19, enrolled during active disease. The chain links TRBV11-2 to TRBJ2-1, with D perhaps TRBD2 (6 bases). The sample taken for sequencing was peripheral blood. This CDR3 reads CASSPLGGGILNEQFF. In nucleotides, the CDR3 is TGTGCCAGCAGCCCCCTCGGGGGAGGTATTCTCAATGAGCAGTTCTTC.